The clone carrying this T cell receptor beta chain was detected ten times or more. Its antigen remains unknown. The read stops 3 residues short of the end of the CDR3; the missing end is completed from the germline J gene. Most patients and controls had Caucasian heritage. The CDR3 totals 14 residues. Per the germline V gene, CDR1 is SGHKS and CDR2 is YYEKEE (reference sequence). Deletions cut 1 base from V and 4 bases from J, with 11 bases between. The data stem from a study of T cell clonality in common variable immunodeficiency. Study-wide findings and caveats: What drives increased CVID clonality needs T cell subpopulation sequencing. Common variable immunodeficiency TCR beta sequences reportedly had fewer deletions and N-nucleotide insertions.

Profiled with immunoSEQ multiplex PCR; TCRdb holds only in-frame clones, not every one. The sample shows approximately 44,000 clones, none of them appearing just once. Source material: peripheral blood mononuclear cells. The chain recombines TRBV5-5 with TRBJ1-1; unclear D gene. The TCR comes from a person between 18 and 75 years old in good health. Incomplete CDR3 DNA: TGTGCCAGCAGCTTGAGTCAGCGGCCCACTGAA. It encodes CASSLSQRPTE. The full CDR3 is CASSLSQRPTEAFF. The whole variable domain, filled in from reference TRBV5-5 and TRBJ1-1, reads DAGVTQSPTHLIKTRGQQVTLRCSPISGHKSVSWYQQVLGQGPQFIFQYYEKEERGRGNFPDRFSARQFPNYSSELNVNALLLGDSALYLCASSLSQRPTEAFFGQGTRLTVV.